The 27 T cell receptor beta chains below were found in one sample sequenced in a study of blood T cell repertoires in COVID-19 (dated by TCRdb to 2020 to 2022). Library preparation employed the immunoSEQ multiplex PCR assay. What TCRdb holds here is the immuneACCESS table cut down to in-frame rearrangements. Part of the clones is not present; checked against another copy, under half of the missing clones reflect an unresolved V gene, and the others are unexplained. This sample is represented by about 30,000 clones; 70% to 90% of them were singletons. Approximately 24% of the sample belongs to the ten largest clones. The sample was peripheral blood. Every receptor here comes from a human donor in a cohort sampled during active COVID-19.

The chain carries TRBV2 and TRBJ1-1, with 8 positions matching TRBD1. V gave up 10 bases and J gave up 4 bases; unmatched junction bases: 14. CDR3 length: 15 residues. The germline V gene has CDR1 SNHLY and CDR2 FYNNEI. CDR3 sequence: CAIQKDRVSGTEAFF. The CDR3 DNA follows: TGTGCCATTCAGAAGGACAGGGTGTCCGGCACTGAAGCTTTCTTT.

This clone has just a few counts. The chain combines TRBV2 with TRBJ2-7; TRBD2 matches at 9 bases. There are 15 residues in the CDR3. V lost 1 base, J lost 6 bases, and 7 bases stayed unmatched. Per the germline V gene, CDR1 is SNHLY and CDR2 is FYNNEI. This CDR3 is CASSEDFGTSREQYF. The CDR3 DNA sequence: TGTGCCAGCAGTGAAGATTTTGGGACTAGCCGCGAGCAGTACTTC.

The chain carries TRBV29-1 and TRBJ2-2, with 9 bases fitting TRBD2. Trimming took 4 bases from V and 0 from J; bases not matched to a gene: 3. Per germline, CDR1 SQVTM and CDR2 ANQGSEA. The length of the CDR3 is 15 residues. The CDR3 is CSVVSGGANTGELFF. The CDR3 bases are TGCAGCGTTGTTAGCGGGGGCGCGAACACCGGGGAGCTGTTTTTT.

The rearrangement links TRBV18 to TRBJ1-2; a weak D match, TRBD1 (6 bases). Germline values: CDR1 KGHSH, CDR2 LQKENI. V gave up 3 bases and J gave up 4 bases, with 6 bases separating them. The CDR3 spans 12 residues. The CDR3 nucleotides read TGTGCCAGCTCACCGACAGGCTATGGCTACACCTTC. This sequence encodes CASSPTGYGYTF.

The J gene is TRBJ2-7, the V gene TRBV5-1, with 8 bases that match TRBD2. Looked up from germline, CDR1 is SGHRS and CDR2 is YFSETQ. The CDR3 runs 15 residues. After removal of 4 bases from V and 3 bases from J, the junction contained 9 bases not matched to a gene. CDR3 coding DNA: TGCGCCAGCAGCCCGGTCGGGGGGGGGCTCTACGAGCAGTACTTC. Its protein is CASSPVGGGLYEQYF. The whole variable domain, remainder taken from reference TRBV5-1 and TRBJ2-7, is KAGVTQTPRYLIKTRGQQVTLSCSPISGHRSVSWYQQTPGQGLQFLFEYFSETQRNKGNFPGRFSGRQFSNSRSEMNVSTLELGDSALYLCASSPVGGGLYEQYFGPGTRLTVT.

The V call is TRBV29-1, the J call TRBJ2-1; D is perhaps TRBD1 (6 bases). The CDR3 has 13 amino acids. Germline assignment: CDR1 SQVTM and CDR2 ANQGSEA. Trimming removed 3 bases at V and 7 bases at J, with 13 bases between. CDR3 DNA: TGCAGCGTTGAGGGGGACATTGGGAATGAGCAGTTCTTC. Translated, it gives CSVEGDIGNEQFF.

The rearrangement links TRBV19 to TRBJ2-1; TRBD2 agrees at 9 bases. V gave up 5 bases and J gave up 9 bases; unmatched junction bases: 8. This CDR3 spans 14 amino acids. CDR1 and CDR2 (germline): LNHDA, SQIVND (reference sequence). CDR3 residues: CASSAGGPGFEQFF. CDR3 DNA sequence: TGTGCCAGTAGTGCGGGGGGGCCGGGATTTGAGCAGTTCTTC.

This sequence joins TRBV11-1 and TRBJ1-2; D is perhaps TRBD1 (5 bases). Trimming took 2 bases from V and 3 from J, leaving 7 bases between them. Per germline, CDR1 SGHAT and CDR2 FQDESV (reference sequence). This CDR3 is 13 amino acids long. This CDR3 is CASSLQGDYGYTF. The CDR3 DNA sequence: TGTGCCAGCAGCTTACAGGGTGACTATGGCTACACCTTC.

This clone was detected only once. Its ends do not fully match the called genes, so a read error is possible. The chain employs TRBV7-8 and TRBJ1-2, with 7 bases matching TRBD1. The CDR3 length is 14 residues. Germline values: CDR1 SGHVS, CDR2 FQNEAQ. CDR3 sequence (DNA): TGTGCCAGCAGTTTAGGGCGCAGGGGGTATGGCTACACCTTC. Translating it yields CASSLGRRGYGYTF.

The rearrangement uses TRBV6-5 and TRBJ2-2, with D possibly TRBD2 on 6 matching bases. The CDR3 sequence is 12 residues long. V lost 6 bases and J lost 5, with 7 bases in between. Germline loops: CDR1 MNHEY, CDR2 SVGAGI. CDR3 region: CASRGGTGELFF. CDR3 bases: TGTGCCAGCAGGGGAGGAACCGGGGAGCTGTTTTTT.

This CDR3 reads CACRDRGSPLHF. The CDR3 DNA sequence: TGTGCCTGCCGGGACAGGGGTTCACCCCTCCACTTT. This chain joins TRBV30 and TRBJ1-6; 10 nucleotides line up with TRBD1. The CDR3 has 12 amino acids. From germline, CDR1 is GTSNPN and CDR2 SVGIG (reference sequence). J was trimmed by 9 bases and V by 6 bases; bases with no gene match: 2.

A remark on this clone: The same CDR3 also results from other DNA sequences found in this sample. This sequence joins TRBV5-4 and TRBJ1-2; D call uncertain. The V and J ends lost 0 bases and 5 bases respectively, with 5 bases between them. The germline CDR1 and CDR2 sequences are SGHNT and YYREEE (reference sequence). The CDR3 loop spans 12 amino acids. The CDR3 spells CASSLDSYGYTF. The CDR3 region has the DNA TGTGCCAGCAGCTTGGACAGTTATGGCTACACCTTC. The full variable domain, completed using reference TRBV5-4 and TRBJ1-2, is ETGVTQSPTHLIKTRGQQVTLRCSSQSGHNTVSWYQQALGQGPQFIFQYYREEENGRGNFPPRFSGLQFPNYSSELNVNALELDDSALYLCASSLDSYGYTFGSGTRLTVV.

The chain has TRBV5-5 and TRBJ2-7; the D gene is possibly TRBD2 (5 bases). Trimming stripped 5 bases from V and 2 bases from J, with 17 bases between. The CDR3 covers 15 residues. Germline assignment: CDR1 SGHKS and CDR2 YYEKEE (reference sequence). In nucleotides, the CDR3 is TGTGCCAGCAGTCCCGGGCTAGCTGCTACCTACGAGCAGTACTTC. Residues: CASSPGLAATYEQYF.

The rearrangement uses TRBV30 and TRBJ2-7; 9 bases line up with TRBD1. Germline assignment: CDR1 GTSNPN and CDR2 SVGIG (reference sequence). This CDR3 region has 12 residues. The junction had 2 bases not matched to a gene; V was cut back by 2 bases and J by 6 bases. The CDR3 sequence is CAWSLTGGEQYF. The CDR3 DNA reads as TGTGCCTGGAGTTTGACAGGGGGCGAGCAGTACTTC.

J is TRBJ2-7 and V is TRBV10-2; D call uncertain. The V end lost 0 bases, the J end lost 5 bases, and 11 bases lay between the germline ends. Germline V gene lookup returns CDR1 WSHSY and CDR2 SAAADI. The CDR3 totals 14 residues. The chain's CDR3 is CASSESRVEHEQYF. CDR3 coding DNA: TGCGCCAGCAGTGAGTCCCGGGTAGAACACGAGCAGTACTTC.

The chain carries TRBV5-1 and TRBJ2-3; the D is unclear. Germline V CDR1 and CDR2: SGHRS, YFSETQ. The ends were cut back, 7 bases at V and 0 bases at J, with 12 bases in the middle. The CDR3 extends over 14 amino acids. DNA of the CDR3: TGCGCCAGCCGCCCCCCCGGTAGCACAGATACGCAGTATTTT. Protein sequence: CASRPPGSTDTQYF.

This rearrangement joins TRBV7-8 to TRBJ2-7; 7 bases are shared with TRBD1. Trimming cost V 4 bases and J 2 bases; bases outside gene matches: 5. Germline loops: CDR1 SGHVS, CDR2 FQNEAQ. The CDR3 spans 14 residues. The CDR3 sequence: CASSSRDRAYEQYF. The CDR3 region has the DNA TGTGCCAGCAGCTCCCGAGACAGGGCCTACGAGCAGTACTTC. The full variable domain, in which reference TRBV7-8 and TRBJ2-7 provide the parts outside the CDR3, is GAGVSQSPRYKVAKRGQDVALRCDPISGHVSLFWYQQALGQGPEFLTYFQNEAQLDKSGLPSDRFFAERPEGSVSTLKIQRTQQEDSAVYLCASSSRDRAYEQYFGPGTRLTVT.

The table lists this clone with a count of one. The V call is TRBV9, the J call TRBJ2-6; D possibly corresponds to TRBD2 (5 bases). CDR3 length: 16 residues. From germline, CDR1 is SGDLS and CDR2 YYNGEE. The V gene lost 2 bases and the J gene lost 0 bases, with 9 bases spanning the gap. Written as DNA, the CDR3 is TGTGCCAGCAGCGTGGACTTGAGCTCTGGGGCCAACGTCCTGACTTTC. It yields the protein CASSVDLSSGANVLTF.

The V and J genes are TRBV5-1 and TRBJ2-5; D is undetermined. CDR1 SGHRS and CDR2 YFSETQ come from the germline V gene. The germline V and J ends were trimmed by 0 bases and 5 bases, with 14 bases remaining between them. The CDR3 has 15 residues. The CDR3 spells CASSLAPPRRETQYF. The CDR3 DNA follows: TGCGCCAGCAGCTTGGCCCCCCCCCGGCGGGAGACCCAGTACTTC. Using reference TRBV5-1 and TRBJ2-5 for the parts outside the CDR3, the full variable domain is KAGVTQTPRYLIKTRGQQVTLSCSPISGHRSVSWYQQTPGQGLQFLFEYFSETQRNKGNFPGRFSGRQFSNSRSEMNVSTLELGDSALYLCASSLAPPRRETQYFGPGTRLLVL.

The chain links TRBV5-1 to TRBJ2-1; TRBD2 matches 7 bases. J lost 7 bases, V lost 1 base, and 8 bases had no gene match. CDR1 and CDR2 (germline): SGHRS, YFSETQ. The CDR3 consists of 15 residues. CDR3 sequence: CASSLNGGRVNEQFF. The CDR3 bases are TGCGCCAGCAGCTTGAACGGGGGGAGGGTAAATGAGCAGTTCTTC.

This clone was found once. The rearrangement links TRBV14 to TRBJ1-4; D unresolved. In germline, CDR1 is SGHDN, CDR2 FVKESK. Trimming stripped 3 bases from V and 7 bases from J, with 12 bases between. The CDR3 loop spans 14 amino acids. The CDR3 nucleotides read TGTGCCAGCAGCCAGGGTGGGCAAGGTGAAAAACTGTTTTTT. It yields the protein CASSQGGQGEKLFF.

This chain connects TRBV27 to TRBJ2-7; 7 nucleotides line up with TRBD1. CDR1 is MNHEY and CDR2 is SMNVEV in the germline V gene (reference sequence). Trimming at V came to 6 bases and at J to 4 bases, leaving 6 bases not matched to a gene. The CDR3 has 13 residues. The CDR3 DNA sequence: TGTGCCAGCAGGCCCAACAGGGGTTACGAGCAGTACTTC. Its translation: CASRPNRGYEQYF.

Concerning this clone: At one end, the junction sequence differs from germline, possibly due to a read error. This sample also contains other DNA sequences that code for the same CDR3. The CDR3 nucleotides are TGTGCCAGTAGTATCTCGACAAATTCCTATGAGCAGTACTTC. This encodes CASSISTNSYEQYF. V usage is TRBV19 and J usage is TRBJ2-7; D remains ambiguous. Looked up from germline, CDR1 is LNHDA and CDR2 is SQIVND (reference sequence). This CDR3 has 14 amino acids.

The chain is built from TRBV21-1 and TRBJ2-1; TRBD2 is the table's D call, not checked against the DNA. TRBV21-1 is designated a pseudogene. CDR3 length: 18 amino acids. The CDR3 coding sequence is TGTGCCAGCAGCAAAGCCCCCGCACGGTTGAGCTCCTACAATGAGCAGTTCTTC. Its translation is CASSKAPARLSSYNEQFF.

The chain employs TRBV7-2 and TRBJ1-1; D might be TRBD1 (5 bases). V was shortened by 1 base and J by 11 bases, with 8 bases between the two germline ends. The CDR3 is made up of 11 amino acids. CDR1 is SGHTA and CDR2 is FQGNSA in the germline V gene. The DNA of the CDR3 is TGTGCCAGCAGCTTAGAGACAGATGCTTTCTTT. This codes for CASSLETDAFF.

This clone has only a few counts. The CDR3 protein is CASSLDGNEQYF. The CDR3 coding sequence is TGTGCCAGCAGCTTGGACGGGAACGAGCAGTACTTC. This rearrangement joins TRBV5-4 to TRBJ2-7; TRBD2 is a possible D gene (5 bases). Germline CDR1 SGHNT, CDR2 YYREEE (reference sequence). The CDR3 extends over 12 amino acids. Trimming cost V 0 bases and J 5 bases, with 6 bases left between them.

The CDR3 reads CASSLDGTGREQYF. The CDR3, as DNA: TGTGCCAGCAGCTTAGATGGCACAGGGCGCGAGCAGTACTTC. This rearrangement joins TRBV11-3 to TRBJ2-7; D perhaps matches TRBD1 (6 bases). Germline V gives CDR1 SGHNT, CDR2 YENEEA. V dropped 0 bases and J dropped 6 bases, with 12 bases sitting between them. There are 14 residues in the CDR3.